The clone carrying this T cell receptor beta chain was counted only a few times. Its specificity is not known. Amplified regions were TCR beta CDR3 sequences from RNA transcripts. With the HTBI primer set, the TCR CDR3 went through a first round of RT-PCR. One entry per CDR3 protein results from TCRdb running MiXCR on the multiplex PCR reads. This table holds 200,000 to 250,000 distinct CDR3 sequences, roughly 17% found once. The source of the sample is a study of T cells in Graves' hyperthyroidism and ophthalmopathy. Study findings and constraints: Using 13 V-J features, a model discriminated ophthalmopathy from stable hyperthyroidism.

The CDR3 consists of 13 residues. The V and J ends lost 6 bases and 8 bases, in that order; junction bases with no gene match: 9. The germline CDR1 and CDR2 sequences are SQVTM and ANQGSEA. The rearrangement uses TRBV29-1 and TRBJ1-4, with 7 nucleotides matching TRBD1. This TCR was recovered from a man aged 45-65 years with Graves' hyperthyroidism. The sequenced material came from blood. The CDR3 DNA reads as TGCAGCGTGACCGGACAGGTTGGAGAAAAACTGTTTTTT. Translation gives CSVTGQVGEKLFF.